The 25 T cell receptor beta chains listed next were all sequenced from one sample in a study of regulatory T cells in long-lasting Graves disease. Time point: newly diagnosed GD, antithyroid drugs for less than 3 months. PBMC-derived RNA was used for the TCR library. Construction of TCR beta libraries relied on iRepertoire HTBI primers and on Arm-PCR targeting CDR3 regions. From the multiplex PCR reads, TCRdb called clonotypes with MiXCR, one entry per CDR3 protein. This repertoire shows around 480,000 distinct CDR3 sequences, roughly 16% found once; its top ten account for around 25%. This sample was shared with a second study, whose subject was T cells in Graves' hyperthyroidism and ophthalmopathy.

The starting material was peripheral blood mononuclear cells (PBMCs), obtained at new diagnosis, from a patient treated with antithyroid drugs. The receptors originated from a woman aged 35-65 years with Graves disease.

A note on this clonotype: A much more abundant neighbour one base away suggests this may be a read error. This chain links TRBV7-2 with TRBJ2-5; perhaps TRBD2 as D (5 bases). Trimming cost V 5 bases and J 7 bases, with 23 bases left between them. In germline, CDR1 is SGHTA, CDR2 FQGNSA. This CDR3 region has 16 residues. The CDR3 here is CASSTQLVSGRVTQYF. CDR3 bases: TGTGCCAGCAGCACCCAACTAGTTTCAGGCCGGGTGACCCAGTACTTC.

This clonotype has only a few counts. The rearrangement joins TRBV7-9 to TRBJ2-1, with a possible D match to TRBD1 (6 bases). Germline values: CDR1 SEHNR, CDR2 FQNEAQ (reference sequence). The CDR3 is 14 amino acids. V was shortened by 7 bases and J by 4 bases, with 14 bases between the two germline ends. CDR3 amino acids: CASTPDRTYNEQFF. CDR3 nucleotides: TGTGCCAGCACCCCGGACAGAACTTACAATGAGCAGTTCTTC.

The chain recombines TRBV28 with TRBJ2-3, with 9 positions matching TRBD2. Germline-derived CDR1 and CDR2 are MDHEN and SYDVKM. V shed 0 bases, J shed 2 bases, and the junction held 27 bases outside the gene matches. The CDR3 totals 24 residues. CDR3 sequence reads: CASSLWGRLVGVTSGLQLTDTQYF. The CDR3 DNA reads TGTGCCAGCAGTTTATGGGGTAGGCTAGTCGGGGTAACTAGCGGGCTCCAACTCACAGATACGCAGTATTTT.

In its sample, this clonotype was seen many times. V usage is TRBV12-3 or TRBV12-4 and J usage is TRBJ1-1; a weak D match, TRBD1 (6 bases). The CDR3 is 15 residues long. V lost 5 bases and J 1 base, leaving 14 bases between the germline ends. CDR3 DNA: TGTGCCAGCAGTCCGGGACAATTCAAGAACACTGAAGCTTTCTTT. It translates to CASSPGQFKNTEAFF.

Many counts were recorded for this clonotype. The V gene is TRBV30, the J gene TRBJ1-1; no firm D call. Deletions cut 3 bases from V and 0 bases from J, with 5 bases between. The CDR3 runs to 12 residues. Germline lookup yields CDR1 GTSNPN and CDR2 SVGIG (reference sequence). In DNA, the CDR3 is TGTGCCTGGAGACAGATGAACACTGAAGCTTTCTTT. Encoded protein: CAWRQMNTEAFF. Full variable domain (remainder filled in from reference TRBV30 and TRBJ1-1): SQTIHQWPATLVQPVGSPLSLECTVEGTSNPNLYWYRQAAGRGLQLLFYSVGIGQISSEVPQNLSASRPQDRQFILSSKKLLLSDSGFYLCAWRQMNTEAFFGQGTRLTVV.

In this sample, this clonotype turned up many times. The chain has TRBV7-6 and TRBJ2-1, with 9 bases that match TRBD2. The CDR3 totals 14 residues. The germline CDR1 and CDR2 sequences are SGHVS and FNYEAQ. Unmatched junction bases numbered 2, after V lost 5 bases and J lost 3 bases. The CDR3 here is CASSASGDYNEQFF. The CDR3 DNA is TGTGCCAGCAGCGCTAGCGGGGACTACAATGAGCAGTTCTTC.

This clonotype came up many times. This CDR3 is missing its conserved last phenylalanine or tryptophan, likely due to a read error. The CDR3 DNA sequence: TGTGCCAGCAGTAACCCTGGGGGTGGCACTGAAGCTTTCCTT. Residues: CASSNPGGGTEAFL. The chain recombines TRBV6-1 with TRBJ1-1, with TRBD1 as a possible D gene (5 bases). This CDR3 comprises 14 residues. The V gene's germline CDR1 is MNHNS and CDR2 SASEGT. The V end lost 5 bases, the J end lost 4 bases, and 14 bases lay between the germline ends.

This rearrangement joins TRBV4-1 to TRBJ1-5; D unresolved. Germline CDR1 is MGHRA and CDR2 is YSYEKL. The CDR3 has 14 residues. The germline V and J ends were trimmed by 5 bases and 1 base, with 9 bases remaining between them. In DNA, the CDR3 is TGCGCCAGCAGCTTTATCGACAGCAATCAGCCCCAGCATTTT. It encodes CASSFIDSNQPQHF.

There are many counts of this clonotype. The chain recombines TRBV2 with TRBJ2-1; the match to TRBD2 covers 7 bases. The CDR3 runs 13 residues. With 0 bases clipped from V and 11 bases from J, the junction kept 4 bases outside the gene matches. Germline CDR1 is SNHLY and CDR2 is FYNNEI. The CDR3 DNA reads TGTGCCAGCAGTGAAGCTGGCGGGGGACAGCAGTTCTTC. This translates into CASSEAGGGQQFF.

This chain joins TRBV28 and TRBJ2-7, with 12 bases fitting TRBD1. CDR1 and CDR2 (germline): MDHEN, SYDVKM. V lost 5 bases to trimming and J lost 3 bases; unmatched junction nucleotides: 8. The CDR3 has 16 residues. The CDR3 reads CASSLTGTGGVYEQYF. The CDR3, as DNA: TGTGCCAGCAGTCTTACCGGGACAGGGGGCGTCTACGAGCAGTACTTC.

This clonotype appeared many times. V and J are TRBV11-2 and TRBJ2-7; 11 nucleotides agree with TRBD1. There are 15 residues in the CDR3. The germline CDR1 and CDR2 sequences are SGHAT and FQNNGV. The junction had 7 bases not matched to a gene; V was cut back by 4 bases and J by 5 bases. CDR3 DNA: TGTGCCAGCAGCTCCGGACAGGGGGCGAAAGACGAGCAGTACTTC. Its translation is CASSSGQGAKDEQYF.

This clonotype was seen a few times. This chain uses TRBV25-1 with TRBJ2-1; TRBD1 matches at 7 bases. The ends lost 5 bases at V and 7 bases at J; junction bases unmatched: 17. This CDR3 is 17 amino acids long. The germline gives CDR1 MGHDK, CDR2 SYGVNS. This CDR3 reads CASSPDLRTPRGNEQFF. In DNA form, the CDR3 reads TGTGCCAGCAGTCCCGACCTCAGGACGCCCAGGGGGAATGAGCAGTTCTTC.

This clonotype was seen ten or more times. The V call is TRBV12-3 or TRBV12-4, the J call TRBJ2-1; 13 bases align to TRBD2. After removal of 6 bases from V and 8 bases from J, the junction contained 4 bases not matched to a gene. The CDR3 length is 14 residues. CDR3 region: CASSGLAGVHEQFF. The CDR3, as DNA: TGTGCCAGCAGCGGACTAGCGGGGGTACATGAGCAGTTCTTC.

V is TRBV19 and J is TRBJ2-2, with unresolved D. CDR3 length: 13 amino acids. Trimming removed 0 bases at V and 7 bases at J, with 6 bases between. Germline V lookup: CDR1 LNHDA, CDR2 SQIVND (reference sequence). CDR3 protein: CASSIDRVGELFF. Written as DNA, the CDR3 is TGTGCCAGTAGTATAGATCGAGTCGGGGAGCTGTTTTTT.

This clonotype came up a few times. J is TRBJ2-3 and V is TRBV13; no clear D. This CDR3 comprises 14 residues. The germline V gene encodes CDR1 PRHDT and CDR2 FYEKMQ (reference sequence). V lost 2 bases, J lost 7 bases, and 13 bases lay in between. The CDR3 here is CASSLMIGKHTQYF. The CDR3 nucleotides are TGTGCCAGCAGCTTAATGATAGGGAAACATACGCAGTATTTT.

The chain links TRBV20-1 to TRBJ2-7, with TRBD2 as a possible D gene (6 bases). The CDR3 consists of 13 residues. The germline V gene has CDR1 DFQATT and CDR2 SNEGSKA (reference sequence). The ends were cut back, 6 bases at V and 0 bases at J, with 12 bases in the middle. CDR3 nucleotides: TGCAGTGCCCCCCGGGACTTCTCCTACGAGCAGTACTTC. As protein: CSAPRDFSYEQYF.

This clonotype has ten or more counts. The CDR3 loop reads CASSYTAGAFTDTQYF. As DNA, the CDR3 is TGTGCCAGCAGTTACACAGCGGGGGCCTTCACAGATACGCAGTATTTT. This chain links TRBV12-3 or TRBV12-4 with TRBJ2-3; TRBD2 matches at 8 bases. The length of the CDR3 is 16 residues. V lost 4 bases to trimming and J lost 2 bases; unmatched junction nucleotides: 8.

The V call is TRBV5-1, the J call TRBJ1-1; tentatively, D is TRBD1 (5 bases). This CDR3 has 14 residues. Germline CDR1 is SGHRS and CDR2 is YFSETQ. V dropped 3 bases and J dropped 6 bases, with 15 bases sitting between them. The DNA of the CDR3 is TGCGCCAGCAGCTCCGGTGGGGGTGGGCCTGAAGCTTTCTTT. Its translation is CASSSGGGGPEAFF. Using reference TRBV5-1 and TRBJ1-1 for the parts outside the CDR3, the full variable domain is KAGVTQTPRYLIKTRGQQVTLSCSPISGHRSVSWYQQTPGQGLQFLFEYFSETQRNKGNFPGRFSGRQFSNSRSEMNVSTLELGDSALYLCASSSGGGGPEAFFGQGTRLTVV.

The V and J genes are TRBV5-1 and TRBJ2-5; D gene uncertain. The CDR3 totals 13 residues. From germline, CDR1 is SGHRS and CDR2 YFSETQ. Trimming pared 2 bases from V and 2 bases from J, leaving 7 bases between. CDR3 loop: CASSFISQETQYF. The CDR3 DNA follows: TGCGCCAGCAGCTTTATATCACAAGAGACCCAGTACTTC.

This clonotype was recorded a few times. The J gene is TRBJ2-7, the V gene TRBV5-1, with TRBD1 as a possible D gene (5 bases). The germline V and J ends were trimmed by 4 bases and 5 bases, with 22 bases remaining between them. Germline loops: CDR1 SGHRS, CDR2 YFSETQ. The CDR3 covers 16 residues. The CDR3, as DNA: TGCGCCAGCAGCAATAGTCCGCAGGGTAGCAGTGACGAGCAGTACTTC. Its translation is CASSNSPQGSSDEQYF.

This clonotype was observed a handful of times. The chain carries TRBV18 and TRBJ2-2; 9 bases map to TRBD2. CDR3 length: 17 amino acids. CDR1 is KGHSH and CDR2 is LQKENI in the germline V gene. The J segment lost 6 bases and the V segment lost 4 bases, leaving 12 bases of the junction unmatched. CDR3 bases: TGTGCCAGCTCACGACGGGGACTAGCCCTCCGGGCCGGGGAGCTGTTTTTT. Translation gives CASSRRGLALRAGELFF.

This clonotype was seen more than once but under ten times. The V gene is TRBV5-5, the J gene TRBJ2-2; 7 positions match TRBD1. Germline trimming cut 4 bases from V and 5 bases from J; bases unmatched to any gene: 8. CDR1 is SGHKS and CDR2 is YYEKEE in the germline V gene (reference sequence). The CDR3 runs to 15 residues. In DNA, the CDR3 is TGTGCCAGCAGCCCCTGGACAGGTGTGACCGGGGAGCTGTTTTTT. The encoded protein is CASSPWTGVTGELFF.

The table lists this clonotype with many counts. The chain combines TRBV7-8 with TRBJ2-3; 7 bases line up with TRBD1. V lost 5 bases, J lost 3 bases, and 11 bases stayed unmatched. CDR1 and CDR2 (germline): SGHVS, FQNEAQ. CDR3 size: 16 residues. The CDR3 loop is CASSPRRQGWTDTQYF. The DNA of the CDR3 is TGTGCCAGCAGCCCCCGGCGACAGGGTTGGACAGATACGCAGTATTTT. Based on the CDR3 plus reference TRBV7-8 and TRBJ2-3, the full variable domain is GAGVSQSPRYKVAKRGQDVALRCDPISGHVSLFWYQQALGQGPEFLTYFQNEAQLDKSGLPSDRFFAERPEGSVSTLKIQRTQQEDSAVYLCASSPRRQGWTDTQYFGPGTRLTVL.

Many counts were recorded for this clonotype. The chain carries TRBV24-1 and TRBJ1-2, with D uncertain. The CDR3 runs to 11 residues. CDR1 and CDR2 from the germline V gene are KGHDR and SFDVKD. The V gene lost 11 bases and the J gene lost 2 bases, with 8 bases spanning the gap. CDR3 bases: TGTGCCATCCGAACAAACTATGGCTACACCTTC. Protein sequence: CAIRTNYGYTF.

Comment on this clonotype: Germline and junction disagree at one end, which may indicate a read error. The V gene is TRBV10-3, the J gene TRBJ1-1; D is possibly TRBD1 (6 bases). Per germline, CDR1 ENHRY and CDR2 SYGVKD. The CDR3 has 13 amino acids. The CDR3 protein is CAIRNDRNTEAFF. The CDR3 DNA sequence: TGTGCCATCAGGAACGACAGGAACACTGAAGCGTTCTTT.